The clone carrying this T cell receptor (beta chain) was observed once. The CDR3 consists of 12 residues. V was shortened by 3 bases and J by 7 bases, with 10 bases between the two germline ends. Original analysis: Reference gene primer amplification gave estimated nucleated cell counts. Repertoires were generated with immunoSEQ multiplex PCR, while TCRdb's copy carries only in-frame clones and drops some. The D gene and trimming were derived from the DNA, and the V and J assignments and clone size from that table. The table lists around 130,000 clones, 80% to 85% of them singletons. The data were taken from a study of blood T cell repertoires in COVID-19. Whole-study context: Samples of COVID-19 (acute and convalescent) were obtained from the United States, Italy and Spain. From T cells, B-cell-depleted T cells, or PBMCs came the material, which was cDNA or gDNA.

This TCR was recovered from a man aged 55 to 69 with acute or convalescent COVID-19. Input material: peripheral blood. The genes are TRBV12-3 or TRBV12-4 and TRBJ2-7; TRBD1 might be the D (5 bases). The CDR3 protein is CASSFRGSEQYF. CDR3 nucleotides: TGTGCCAGCAGTTTTAGGGGCTCGGAGCAGTACTTC.